This TCR beta chain was recorded in a study of Ad26.COV2.S vaccination and SARS-CoV-2 variants. Study background: Ad26.COV2.S arm of COV1001 included the donor. Ad26.COV2.S given intramuscularly, once or twice 56 days apart.

CDR1 and CDR2 (germline): SGHDT, YYEEEE. Trimming took off 3 bases at V and 1 base at J, with 4 bases between the two ends. The CDR3 covers 13 residues. Overall study results and limits: Placebo recipients showed lower spike-specific TCR breadth than vaccinees.

Produced via immunoSEQ multiplex PCR; TCRdb's table is partial and in-frame only. The data contain over 350,000 clones, 70% to 90% of them singletons. The sample's treatment: 15 to 20 received Ad26.COV2.S at low or high dose, single or two shots; roughly five received placebo; per-sample allocation not given. Sample collection was performed on day 63 after the first vaccine or placebo injection. Expressing Wuhan-strain SARS-CoV-2 spike, an Ad26 vector served as the vaccine. A single count supports this clone. Its antigen is unidentified. This chain uses TRBV5-6 with TRBJ2-2; D remains ambiguous. The sample here was peripheral blood, taken in a trial of Ad26.COV2.S vaccine versus placebo. The source is a person aged 18 to 59 who received the Ad26.COV2.S COVID-19 vaccine or a placebo. The DNA for the CDR3 is TGTGCCAGCAGCTCCCAGAACACCGGGGAGCTGTTTTTT. Encoded protein: CASSSQNTGELFF.